These 17 T cell receptor beta chains originate from one sample sequenced in a study of PD-1 blockade in classical Hodgkin lymphoma. The assay was immunoSEQ multiplex PCR, and TCRdb's table has in-frame clones only and misses some. The sample comprises roughly 20,000 clones, about 80% of which are singletons, and 6% to 8% rests with the top ten. Time point specified: cycle 4 day 1 (C4D1), after five to seven weeks of nivolumab. Every patient had relapsed following autologous stem cell transplantation, and cohorts differed in brentuximab vedotin exposure. The sequencing used peripheral blood mononuclear cells (PBMCs), collected before the fourth cycle of nivolumab. The receptors derive from a human donor with classical Hodgkin lymphoma.

This clone is deemed hyperexpanded. The rearrangement links TRBV27 to TRBJ1-2; D may be TRBD1 (6 bases). The CDR3 loop spans 15 amino acids. The germline gives CDR1 MNHEY, CDR2 SMNVEV (reference sequence). V lost 1 base and J lost 3, with 12 bases in between. CDR3: CASSLWGAGDYGYTF. As DNA, the CDR3 is TGTGCCAGCAGTTTATGGGGGGCCGGGGACTATGGCTACACCTTC.

This clone showed up just a few times. CDR3 protein: CATKRGGSPSPRETQYF. The CDR3 nucleotides are TGTGCCACCAAGCGAGGGGGATCCCCATCGCCGCGGGAGACCCAGTACTTC. The chain has TRBV21-1 and TRBJ2-5; the table's D gene call, TRBD1, was not cross checked with the DNA. TRBV21-1 is a known pseudogene. The CDR3 is made up of 17 amino acids.

The J gene is TRBJ2-5, the V gene TRBV4-1; TRBD2 matches 9 bases. The end of the DNA fits TRBJ2-7 better, so the J call may be wrong. CDR3 length: 15 residues. Germline values: CDR1 MGHRA, CDR2 YSYEKL. The CDR3 DNA follows: TGCGCCAGCAGCCCCAACCTTGCGGGGGGGTACGAGCAGTACTTC. It translates to CASSPNLAGGYEQYF.

The chain employs TRBV11-2 and TRBJ2-7, with 8 bases lining up with TRBD1. Germline V gives CDR1 SGHAT, CDR2 FQNNGV. The CDR3 has 20 amino acids. V trimming: 0 bases; J trimming: 3 bases; junction bases outside the gene matches: 19. In DNA, the CDR3 is TGTGCCAGCAGCTTAGATTTCAGCCATAACCAGGGACAGGCCTGCTACGAGCAGTACTTC. Amino acid sequence: CASSLDFSHNQGQACYEQYF.

This sequence joins TRBV15 and TRBJ2-7; weak D call: TRBD2 (6 bases). The CDR3 extends over 15 amino acids. Trimming pared 1 base from V and 3 bases from J, leaving 13 bases between. Germline CDR1 is LNHNV and CDR2 is YYDKDF (reference sequence). DNA of the CDR3: TGTGCCACCAGCAGAGTATGGGGGGACCTCTACGAGCAGTACTTC. It translates to CATSRVWGDLYEQYF.

V usage is TRBV18 and J usage is TRBJ2-5; a possible D gene is TRBD1 (5 bases). This CDR3 region has 14 residues. Germline V CDR1 and CDR2: KGHSH, LQKENI. V was trimmed by 0 bases and J by 7 bases, leaving 12 bases between them. This CDR3 is CASSPPGRDGTQYF. As DNA, the CDR3 is TGTGCCAGCTCACCACCCGGCAGGGATGGGACCCAGTACTTC.

CDR3 loop: CASSLAERSSYNEQFF. CDR3 sequence (DNA): TGTGCCAGCAGCTTAGCGGAGCGGAGCTCCTACAATGAGCAGTTCTTC. The chain combines TRBV7-8 with TRBJ2-1; possibly TRBD2 for D (5 bases). This CDR3 region has 16 residues. Germline V gives CDR1 SGHVS, CDR2 FQNEAQ. V lost 0 bases to trimming and J lost 0 bases, with 9 bases between them.

V usage is TRBV6-6 and J usage is TRBJ2-4, with D unclear. Trimming took 0 bases from V and 3 from J, leaving 9 bases between them. The length of the CDR3 is 15 residues. Looked up from germline, CDR1 is MNHNY and CDR2 is SVGAGI (reference sequence). CDR3 sequence reads: CASSYSGQFKNIQYF. The CDR3 region has the DNA TGTGCCAGCAGTTACTCTGGGCAGTTCAAAAACATTCAGTACTTC.

This clone showed up just once. This chain links TRBV14 with TRBJ1-3, with 11 nucleotides matching TRBD1. V lost 6 bases and J lost 3; bases outside the gene matches: 1. The CDR3 is made up of 14 amino acids. CDR1 is SGHDN and CDR2 is FVKESK in the germline V gene. The DNA of the CDR3 is TGTGCCAGCAGGGACAGGGGGCTTGGAAACACCATATATTTT. It translates to CASRDRGLGNTIYF. The whole variable domain, remainder taken from reference TRBV14 and TRBJ1-3, is EAGVTQFPSHSVIEKGQTVTLRCDPISGHDNLYWYRRVMGKEIKFLLHFVKESKQDESGMPNNRFLAERTGGTYSTLKVQPAELEDSGVYFCASRDRGLGNTIYFGEGSWLTVV.

CDR3 bases: TGTGCCAGCAGCTTTGGTAGTGAGCAGTTCTTC. It codes for CASSFGSEQFF. The V and J genes are TRBV7-3 and TRBJ2-1; D is unclear. V was clipped by 3 bases and J by 9 bases, with 6 bases between them. The CDR3 consists of 11 residues. From germline, CDR1 is SGHTA and CDR2 FQGTGA.

This clone was seen only a few times. The rearrangement links TRBV18 to TRBJ1-1; no clear D gene. V lost 0 bases, J lost 7 bases, and 9 bases lay in between. This CDR3 has 13 amino acids. CDR1 is KGHSH and CDR2 is LQKENI in the germline V gene. CDR3 in amino acids: CASSPPWRSEAFF. The DNA for the CDR3 is TGTGCCAGCTCACCACCGTGGCGGAGTGAAGCTTTCTTT.

The chain is built from TRBV11-1 and TRBJ2-7; tentative D call: TRBD1 (6 bases). This CDR3 has 15 residues. Germline V gives CDR1 SGHAT, CDR2 FQDESV (reference sequence). V lost 1 base, J lost 7 bases, and 17 bases lay in between. CDR3 sequence: CASSLGQGPLREQYF. In DNA form, the CDR3 reads TGTGCCAGCAGCTTAGGCCAGGGGCCTTTGAGGGAGCAGTACTTC. The full variable domain, its missing parts supplied by reference TRBV11-1 and TRBJ2-7, is EAEVAQSPRYKITEKSQAVAFWCDPISGHATLYWYRQILGQGPELLVQFQDESVVDDSQLPKDRFSAERLKGVDSTLKIQPAELGDSAMYLCASSLGQGPLREQYFGPGTRLTVT.

This clone turned up a few times. The genes are TRBV19 and TRBJ1-2; D unresolved. This CDR3 comprises 12 residues. Germline assignment: CDR1 LNHDA and CDR2 SQIVND (reference sequence). V was pared by 7 bases and J by 6 bases, with 12 bases between. This CDR3 is CASTERRNGYTF. CDR3 nucleotide sequence: TGTGCCAGTACCGAAAGACGGAATGGCTACACCTTC.

V usage is TRBV6-1 and J usage is TRBJ2-3; D is ambiguous. V shed 6 bases and J shed 0 bases, with 10 bases lying between them. Per germline, CDR1 MNHNS and CDR2 SASEGT. The CDR3 has 14 amino acids. The CDR3 reads CASRASLSTDTQYF. The CDR3 nucleotides are TGTGCCAGCAGGGCCTCTCTCAGCACAGATACGCAGTATTTT.

V and J are TRBV19 and TRBJ2-3; 8 bases align to TRBD2. CDR3 size: 16 residues. The germline gives CDR1 LNHDA, CDR2 SQIVND (reference sequence). V dropped 3 bases and J dropped 0; count of bases not matched to a gene: 5. The CDR3 loop is CASSIGASGSTDTQYF. CDR3 sequence (DNA): TGTGCCAGTAGTATCGGGGCTAGCGGGAGCACAGATACGCAGTATTTT.

This clone appeared once. This chain uses TRBV19 with TRBJ1-1; D unresolved. Looked up from germline, CDR1 is LNHDA and CDR2 is SQIVND (reference sequence). The CDR3 loop spans 13 amino acids. The ends were cut back, 6 bases at V and 1 base at J, with 9 bases in the middle. CDR3: CASRDAQNTEAFF. For the CDR3, the DNA is TGTGCCAGTAGGGACGCACAGAACACTGAAGCTTTCTTT.

The chain links TRBV5-1 to TRBJ2-1; TRBD2 is a possible D gene (5 bases). The length of the CDR3 is 16 residues. V dropped 0 bases and J dropped 7 bases, with 17 bases sitting between them. The V gene's germline CDR1 is SGHRS and CDR2 YFSETQ. CDR3 nucleotides: TGCGCCAGCAGCTTGGTTTTCGGTACCTCGGGAAATGAGCAGTTCTTC. Amino acids: CASSLVFGTSGNEQFF. The full variable domain, with the rest looked up from reference TRBV5-1 and TRBJ2-1, is KAGVTQTPRYLIKTRGQQVTLSCSPISGHRSVSWYQQTPGQGLQFLFEYFSETQRNKGNFPGRFSGRQFSNSRSEMNVSTLELGDSALYLCASSLVFGTSGNEQFFGPGTRLTVL.